The rows below give T cell receptor beta chains drawn from one sample of a study of cytomegalovirus exposure and HLA in healthy donors. The method was immunoSEQ multiplex PCR; TCRdb's version includes in-frame clones alone and lacks a portion of them. The repertoire holds 100,000 or so clones, with over 60% as singletons. Input material: PBMCs. The receptors derive from a male donor in good health and CMV-seropositive. Each CDR3 is given with its conserved first and last residue. Fields, in order: V gene, J gene, D gene, clone size, CDR3 DNA, CDR3 protein. The D gene is left open where the match is weak. Clone size, where shown, is once, few, many, or a class for clones that have expanded.

TRBV29-1	TRBJ1-1	-	once	TGCAGCGGACTTGATTCCACGGTGAACACTGAAGCTTTCTTT	CSGLDSTVNTEAFF
TRBV4-3	TRBJ2-7	TRBD1	-	TGCGCCAGCAGCCAAGATCAGGGGACAGGGGTCTACGAGCAGTACTTC	CASSQDQGTGVYEQYF
TRBV7-2	TRBJ2-5	TRBD2	-	TGTGCCAGCAGCTTAAGGTCCGGACTAGCGGGAGGAGGAGAGACCCAGTACTTC	CASSLRSGLAGGGETQYF
TRBV5-4	TRBJ2-7	TRBD2	-	TGTGCCAGCAGCTCCATACTGACTAGCGGGAGCCCCGAGCAGTACTTC	CASSSILTSGSPEQYF
TRBV7-2	TRBJ2-7	TRBD1	-	TGTGCCAGCATCCTCGGACAGGGAGGCGAGCAGTACTTC	CASILGQGGEQYF
TRBV7-6	TRBJ2-7	TRBD2	-	TGTGCCAGCAGCTTGGGACTAGACTACGAGCAGTACTTC	CASSLGLDYEQYF
TRBV27	TRBJ1-2	TRBD1	-	TGTGCCAGCAGTTTCCGGGACAGAAGGGGCCACACCTTC	CASSFRDRRGHTF
TRBV15	TRBJ2-1	TRBD2	few	TGTGCCACCGCGGAGGGCGGGAGGGGATCCTACAATGAGCAGTTCTTC	CATAEGGRGSYNEQFF
TRBV7-6	TRBJ2-3	-	-	TGTGCCAGCAGCCCGGGGTGGATATCAGATACGCAGTATTTT	CASSPGWISDTQYF
TRBV9	TRBJ2-3	TRBD2	once	TGTGCCAGCAGCGCCACTAGCGGACACACAGATACGCAGTATTTT	CASSATSGHTDTQYF
TRBV18	TRBJ1-1	-	-	TGTGCCAGCTCACTACAACGGACAGAGAACACTGAAGCTTTCTTT	CASSLQRTENTEAFF
TRBV7-9	TRBJ2-2	TRBD2	-	TGTGCCAGCACGGTACTAGCGGCGAACACCGGGGAGCTGTTTTTT	CASTVLAANTGELFF
TRBV2	TRBJ1-5	TRBD1	-	TGTGCCAGCAGTTCTGGACAGGGCAATCAGCCCCAGCATTTT	CASSSGQGNQPQHF
TRBV30	TRBJ1-1	-	-	TGTGCCTGGAGTGTAAACAGCAACACTGAAGCTTTCTTT	CAWSVNSNTEAFF
TRBV7-6	TRBJ1-5	TRBD1	-	TGTGCCAGCAGCTCGACCCCCCGGGACAGATATAGCAATCAGCCCCAGCATTTT	CASSSTPRDRYSNQPQHF
TRBV29-1	TRBJ2-5	-	-	TGCAGCGTTGAAGTAGTAGGGGTGGAGACCCAGTACTTC	CSVEVVGVETQYF
TRBV4-1	TRBJ1-4	-	once	TGCGCCAGCAGCCGGGGGGGTGAAAAACTGTTTTTT	CASSRGGEKLFF
TRBV30	TRBJ1-1	-	-	TGTGCCTGGAGTCGGCAGGGGACGACTGAAGCTTTCTTT	CAWSRQGTTEAFF
TRBV7-8	TRBJ2-2	-	-	TGTGCCAGCAGCTTAGGGGCGGGGGCCACCGGGGAGCTGTTTTTT	CASSLGAGATGELFF
TRBV6-1	TRBJ1-3	-	-	TGTGCCAGCAGTAAAAATACAGGGTTTGGAAACACCATATATTTT	CASSKNTGFGNTIYF
TRBV19	TRBJ1-2	-	-	TGTGCCAGTAGTATACGGACTACAGCTAACTATGGCTACACCTTC	CASSIRTTANYGYTF
TRBV18	TRBJ2-2	-	-	TGTGCCAGCTCACCGGGCAGGGGCACCGGGGAGCTGTTTTTT	CASSPGRGTGELFF
TRBV25-1	TRBJ1-1	TRBD1	-	TGTGCCAGCAGTGAAAGACAGGGGACGAACACTGAAGCTTTCTTT	CASSERQGTNTEAFF
TRBV6-1	TRBJ1-4	-	-	TGTGCCCCGAGGGATGGGGATGAAAAACTGTTTTTT	CAPRDGDEKLFF
TRBV6-1	TRBJ1-2	-	-	TGTGCCAGCAGTGATCCAACCCCATTGACAGTTATCTATGGCTACACCTTC	CASSDPTPLTVIYGYTF
TRBV5-1	TRBJ2-2	TRBD1	-	TGCGCCAGCAGCCGGACAGGGGACGGGGAGCTGTTTTTT	CASSRTGDGELFF
TRBV7-8	TRBJ2-7	TRBD1	-	TGTGCCAGCAGCCCGGGACAGTTAGGGAACTCCTACGAGCAGTACTTC	CASSPGQLGNSYEQYF
TRBV7-8	TRBJ2-5	-	-	TGTGCCAGCAGCAAACAGGGCCGGGAGACCCAGTACTTC	CASSKQGRETQYF
TRBV2	TRBJ1-4	-	-	TGTGCCAGCGGGGCCAGGACACAGAATGAAAAACTGTTTTTT	CASGARTQNEKLFF
TRBV6-5	TRBJ1-3	-	-	TGTGCCAGCAGTTACCAGGGTCGCAACTCTGGAAACACCATATATTTT	CASSYQGRNSGNTIYF
TRBV19	TRBJ2-3	-	-	TGTGCCAGTAGTAGTTGGTATTCAGATATGCAGTATTTT	CASSSWYSDMQYF
TRBV30	TRBJ1-2	-	-	TGTGCCTGGAGTGTATCCGGCTATGGCTACACCTTC	CAWSVSGYGYTF
TRBV10-3	TRBJ2-5	TRBD2	few	TGTGCCATCAGTGAGGGGGGGGAGCGACAAGAGACCCAGTACTTC	CAISEGGERQETQYF
TRBV7-2	TRBJ2-1	TRBD2	-	TGTGCCAGCAGCCCGACTAGCGGGATCTACAATGAGCAGTTCTTC	CASSPTSGIYNEQFF
TRBV11-2	TRBJ2-1	TRBD2	-	TGTGCCAGCAGCTTAGAGACGGGAGGGGCGCGGGGTGAGCAGTTCTTC	CASSLETGGARGEQFF
TRBV6-5	TRBJ2-7	TRBD2	-	TGTGCCAGCAGTTACTCTCTAGCGGGCGCCTACGAGCAGTACTTC	CASSYSLAGAYEQYF
TRBV6-4	TRBJ2-1	TRBD2	-	TGTGCCAGCAGTGGGGAGAGCGGGAGAGATTACAATGAGCAGTTCTTC	CASSGESGRDYNEQFF
TRBV30	TRBJ2-4	TRBD1	-	TGTGCCTGGACCCGACAGGGGGCGGACATTCAGTACTTC	CAWTRQGADIQYF
TRBV6-1	TRBJ1-5	-	-	TGTGCCAGCAGTGAAGCAGCGGACGAGCAGCCCCAGCATTTT	CASSEAADEQPQHF
TRBV5-1	TRBJ2-7	-	-	TGCGCCAGCAGCCCCTCCGGGAGCCCCTACGAGCAGTACTTC	CASSPSGSPYEQYF
TRBV7-3	TRBJ2-2	TRBD2	-	TGTGCCAGCAGCGAAGCGGGGACTAACACCGGGGAGCTGTTTTTT	CASSEAGTNTGELFF
TRBV5-1	TRBJ2-3	-	-	TGCGCCAGCAGCTTGACCAGGGCCCCAGATACGCAGTATTTT	CASSLTRAPDTQYF
TRBV28	TRBJ2-3	-	-	TGTGCCAGCAGTCTACCAAGCACAGATACGCAGTATTTT	CASSLPSTDTQYF
TRBV11-2	TRBJ2-7	-	-	TGTGCCAGCAGCCCCATGGAGGGGGCGAACGAGCAGTACTTC	CASSPMEGANEQYF
TRBV7-3	TRBJ2-1	-	-	TGTGCCAGCAGCTTAAAACTAGAAGGGGGTGAGCAGTTCTTC	CASSLKLEGGEQFF
TRBV18	TRBJ1-1	TRBD1	-	TGTGCCAGCTCGCCACCCCTGCCAGGGGGAAACACTGAAGCTTTCTTT	CASSPPLPGGNTEAFF
TRBV5-6	TRBJ1-2	-	-	TGTGCCAGCAGCCTTAACAGGGATGGCTACACCTTC	CASSLNRDGYTF
TRBV27	TRBJ2-5	TRBD2	once	TGTGCCAGCAGTTTAGCTAGCGGCTTACGTGAGCAGTACTTC	CASSLASGLREQYF
TRBV7-6	TRBJ2-7	TRBD1	once	TGTGCCAGCAGCCTACGCCCCCGGACAGGGAAAGAGGGCTCCTACGAGCAGTACTTC	CASSLRPRTGKEGSYEQYF
TRBV4-3	TRBJ2-7	TRBD2	-	TGCGCCAGCAGTAGGGGAGGGAGAAGGGACGAGCAGTACTTC	CASSRGGRRDEQYF
TRBV19	TRBJ1-6	TRBD1	-	TGTGCCAGTAGTATGGAGACAGGGGGGACTTCACCCCTCCACTTT	CASSMETGGTSPLHF
TRBV2	TRBJ1-5	-	-	TGTGCCAGCAGGGACAGTTATAGCAATCAGCCCCAGCATTTT	CASRDSYSNQPQHF
TRBV2	TRBJ1-5	-	-	TGTGCCAGCAGTGAAGGACAGGTAAATCAGCCCCAGCATTTT	CASSEGQVNQPQHF
TRBV18	TRBJ2-5	TRBD2	-	TGTGCCAGCTCACCACGGATCAGCGGGAGGGGGCAAGAGACCCAGTACTTC	CASSPRISGRGQETQYF
TRBV9	TRBJ1-1	TRBD1	-	TGTGCCAGCAGCTCCACAGGGGGCGTCTCTGAAGCTTTCTTT	CASSSTGGVSEAFF
TRBV28	TRBJ2-7	-	-	TGTGCCAGCAGTCCGCGGGGGACACTGGCTGGCGAGCAGTACTTC	CASSPRGTLAGEQYF
TRBV28	TRBJ1-5	TRBD1	once	TGTGCCAGCAGTTTTGGGGACAGGGTTAATCAGCCCCAGCATTTT	CASSFGDRVNQPQHF
TRBV19	TRBJ1-1	TRBD1	-	TGTGCCAGTAGTTCACCCCGGGACAGATGGAACACTGAAGCTTTCTTT	CASSSPRDRWNTEAFF